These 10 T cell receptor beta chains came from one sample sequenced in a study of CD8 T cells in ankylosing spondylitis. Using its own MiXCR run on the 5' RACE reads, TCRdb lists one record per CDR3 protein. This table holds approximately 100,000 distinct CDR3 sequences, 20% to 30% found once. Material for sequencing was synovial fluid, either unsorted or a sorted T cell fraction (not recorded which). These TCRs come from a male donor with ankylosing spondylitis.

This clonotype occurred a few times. The CDR3 region is CASSRGGNTIYF. CDR3 bases: TGTGCCAGCAGCAGAGGGGGAAACACCATATATTTT. The chain links TRBV3-1 to TRBJ1-3; D is unresolved. This CDR3 has 12 residues. Trimming stripped 5 bases from V and 4 bases from J, with 6 bases between. CDR1 LGHDT and CDR2 YNNKEL come from the germline V gene (reference sequence).

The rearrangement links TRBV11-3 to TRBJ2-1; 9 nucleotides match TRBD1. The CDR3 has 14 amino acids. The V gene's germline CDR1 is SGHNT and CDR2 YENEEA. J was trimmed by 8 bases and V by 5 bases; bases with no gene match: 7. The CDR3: CASSLTTGGDEQFF. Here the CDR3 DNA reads TGTGCCAGCAGCCTCACGACAGGGGGGGATGAGCAGTTCTTC.

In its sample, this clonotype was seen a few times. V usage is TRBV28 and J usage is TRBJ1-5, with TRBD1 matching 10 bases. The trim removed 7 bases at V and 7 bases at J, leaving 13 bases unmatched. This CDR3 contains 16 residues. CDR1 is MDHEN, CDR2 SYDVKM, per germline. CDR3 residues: CASKVPGTGDVQPQHF. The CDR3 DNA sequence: TGTGCCAGCAAAGTCCCCGGGACAGGGGATGTACAGCCCCAGCATTTT.

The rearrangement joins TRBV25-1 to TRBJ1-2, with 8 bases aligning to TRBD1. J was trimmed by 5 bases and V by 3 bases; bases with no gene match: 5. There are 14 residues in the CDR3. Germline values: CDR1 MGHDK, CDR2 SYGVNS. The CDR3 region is CASSDRDRGYGYTF. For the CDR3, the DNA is TGTGCCAGCAGTGACCGTGACAGGGGTTATGGCTACACCTTC.

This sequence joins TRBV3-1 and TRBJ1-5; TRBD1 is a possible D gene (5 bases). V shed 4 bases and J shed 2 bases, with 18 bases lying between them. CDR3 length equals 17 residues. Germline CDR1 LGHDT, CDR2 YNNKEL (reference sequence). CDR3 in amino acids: CASSPTHERGGNQPQHF. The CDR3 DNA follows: TGTGCCAGCAGCCCTACCCACGAGAGGGGAGGCAATCAGCCCCAGCATTTT. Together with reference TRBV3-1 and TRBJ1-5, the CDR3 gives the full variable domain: DTAVSQTPKYLVTQMGNDKSIKCEQNLGHDTMYWYKQDSKKFLKIMFSYNNKELIINETVPNRFSPKSPDKAHLNLHINSLELGDSAVYFCASSPTHERGGNQPQHFGDGTRLSIL.

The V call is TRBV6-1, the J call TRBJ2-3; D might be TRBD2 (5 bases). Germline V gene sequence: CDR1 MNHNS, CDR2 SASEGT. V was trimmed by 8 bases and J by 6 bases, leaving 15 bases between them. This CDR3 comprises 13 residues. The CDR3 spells CASGRAVGDTQYF. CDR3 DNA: TGTGCCAGCGGGAGAGCGGTGGGGGATACGCAGTATTTT.

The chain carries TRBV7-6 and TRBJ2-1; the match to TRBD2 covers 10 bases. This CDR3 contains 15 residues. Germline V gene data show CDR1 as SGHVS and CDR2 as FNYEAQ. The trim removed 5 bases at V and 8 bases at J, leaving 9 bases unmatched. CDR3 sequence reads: CASSPLSGRADEQFF. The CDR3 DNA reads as TGTGCCAGCAGCCCCTTGAGCGGGAGGGCCGATGAGCAGTTCTTC.

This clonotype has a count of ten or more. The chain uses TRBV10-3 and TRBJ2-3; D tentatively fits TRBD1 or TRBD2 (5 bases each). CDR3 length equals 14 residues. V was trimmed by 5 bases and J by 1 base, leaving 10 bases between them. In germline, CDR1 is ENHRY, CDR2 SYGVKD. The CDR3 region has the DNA TGTGCCATCAGTCGGGACGATGGCACAGATACGCAGTATTTT. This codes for CAISRDDGTDTQYF.

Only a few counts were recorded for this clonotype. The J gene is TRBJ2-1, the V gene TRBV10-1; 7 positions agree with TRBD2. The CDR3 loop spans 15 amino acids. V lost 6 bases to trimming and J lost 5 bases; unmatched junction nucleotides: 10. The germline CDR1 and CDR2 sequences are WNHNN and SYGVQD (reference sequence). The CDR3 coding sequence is TGCGCCAGCAGCGGGGGACTTAGCGGGCACAATGAGCAGTTCTTC. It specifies CASSGGLSGHNEQFF.

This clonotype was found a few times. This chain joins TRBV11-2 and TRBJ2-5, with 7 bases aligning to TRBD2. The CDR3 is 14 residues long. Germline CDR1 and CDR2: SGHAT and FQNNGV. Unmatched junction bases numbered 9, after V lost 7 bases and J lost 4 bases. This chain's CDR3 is CASTRAGEAETQYF. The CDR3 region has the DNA TGTGCCAGCACACGGGCGGGAGAAGCAGAGACCCAGTACTTC.